This T cell receptor (beta chain) was observed in a study of spatial heterogeneity in lung cancer (dated by TCRdb to the late 2010s). Regarding the complete study: More beta-chain than alpha-chain transcripts were consistently detected, likely reflecting higher beta-chain transcript abundance. Both alpha and beta chains were TCR-sequenced in samples taken at surgery, namely 220 tumor regions, approximately 63 matched nontumor lung samples and 55 to 60 PBMC samples. TCR repertoire features were related to nonsynonymous mutation counts determined by whole-exome sequencing of tumor tissue. In the raw uncorrected reads, each unique combination of TCR and UMI appeared more than ten times on average. In non-small cell lung cancer, the study quantitatively compared TCR alpha and beta repertoires across several tumor regions, matched nontumor lung, and blood. In tumor regions, TCR transcript counts showed a strong correlation with a T cell transcriptional module score derived from matched bulk RNA-seq.

This clonotype has ten or more counts. This clone's antigen is unknown. There are no base qualities to consult, and no much larger clone falls within one base. The time point label of this sample denotes: sample taken at primary tumor resection. Samples were obtained from approximately 70 patients with early-stage, untreated non-small cell lung cancer from the lung TRACERx cohort. For TCR sequencing, whole RNA was extracted from tumor and nontumor lung tissue, or from cryopreserved PBMC samples, and no cell sorting was done. A patient was chosen for TCR sequencing only when enough RNA was available from at least two tumor regions. Before selection, tumor and adjacent nontumor lung specimens were reviewed by a lung pathologist. Results the study describes overall, beyond this receptor: A correlation was observed between the number of expanded intratumoral alpha and beta TCRs and the tumor nonsynonymous mutation count. TCR-seq coverage of tumor T cells was estimated to be only around 7% for alpha chains and approximately 12% for beta chains. Confirming at a functional level the hypothesis that regional TCRs recognize regional mutations was considered to require additional single-cell paired TCR alpha and beta sequencing. Counts of ubiquitous and regional expanded TCRs were found to correlate with counts of ubiquitous and regional nonsynonymous mutations, respectively.

Libraries were built with 5' RACE. TCRdb names NextSeq 500 as the instrument used. The TCR library protocol attached a unique molecular identifier to each TCR cDNA molecule to allow correction of PCR and sequencing errors. The paper's data handling went like this. TCR identification, UMI-based error correction and CDR3 extraction were performed with Decombinator tools. Expanded TCRs were defined as those above a frequency of 2 per 1,000, corresponding to the top 1% of the tumor frequency distribution. Expanded tumor TCRs statistically deemed absent (corrected P<0.05) from at least one tumor region were classed as regional, and all other expanded tumor TCRs were classed as ubiquitous. Renyi diversity was calculated using the R vegan package after each repertoire was subsampled 100 times to 5,000 TCRs. CDR3 similarity networks were constructed using string-kernel similarity of amino acid triplets, with links drawn between CDR3s whose pairwise similarity was above 0.82. TCRdb trimmed public reads at Q25 via fastp, called clones via MiXCR and kept in-frame beta chains. Here each entry gathers all rows of one CDR3 protein and keeps the most common genes and DNA. These V and J calls rely on TCRdb rather than the paper's analysis. The sample records some 10,000 distinct CDR3 sequences, about 12% of which are singletons. Clones ranked in the top ten supply 9.5% to 15% of the sample.

CDR1 is given as MNHEY and CDR2 as SMNVEV, both from the germline V gene (reference sequence). V is clipped by 0 bases and J by 2 bases, and the sequence between their germline boundaries is 20 bases long. The CDR3 contains 20 residues, cysteine and phenylalanine counted. The kept DNA is CDR3 alone, 60 bases in frame from the first base. The chain was built from TRBV27 and TRBJ2-6, with the D gene call left open. Source: lung tumor tissue, taken at surgery. This clonotype was sampled from a female donor with early-stage non-small cell lung cancer. The DNA reads as follows: TGTGCCAGCAGTTTATCCGATCCGTCGACGGTGACTGCTGGGGCCAACGTCCTGACTTTC. It translates as CASSLSDPSTVTAGANVLTF.